The 29 T cell receptor beta chains in this list originate from one sample, sequenced in a study of blood T cell repertoires in COVID-19. Assay: immunoSEQ multiplex PCR; the TCRdb copy retains only in-frame clones and omits some. The table has around 250,000 clones, 82% seen once. Input material: peripheral blood. The receptors here all came from a woman aged 18-29 years with acute or convalescent COVID-19.

J is TRBJ2-7 and V is TRBV2; 11 bases agree with TRBD2. The CDR3 has 15 amino acids. Trimming at V came to 2 bases and at J to 5 bases, leaving 5 bases not matched to a gene. Germline lookup yields CDR1 SNHLY and CDR2 FYNNEI. CDR3 DNA: TGTGCCAGCAGTGAACTCGGGACTAGCGGCCACGAGCAGTACTTC. Translated: CASSELGTSGHEQYF.

The chain couples TRBV5-1 to TRBJ2-7; D perhaps matches TRBD2 (5 bases). Trimming left V 4 bases short and J 4 bases short, with 21 bases between. This CDR3 is built from 16 residues. Germline V gene lookup returns CDR1 SGHRS and CDR2 YFSETQ. CDR3 loop: CASSALLVTGSYEQYF. DNA of the CDR3: TGCGCCAGCAGCGCCCTACTAGTTACCGGATCTTACGAGCAGTACTTC. Filled out from reference TRBV5-1 and TRBJ2-7, the complete variable domain reads KAGVTQTPRYLIKTRGQQVTLSCSPISGHRSVSWYQQTPGQGLQFLFEYFSETQRNKGNFPGRFSGRQFSNSRSEMNVSTLELGDSALYLCASSALLVTGSYEQYFGPGTRLTVT.

This rearrangement joins TRBV7-9 to TRBJ2-7, with D perhaps TRBD2 (6 bases). Germline V gene data show CDR1 as SEHNR and CDR2 as FQNEAQ (reference sequence). V gave up 7 bases and J gave up 4 bases, with 11 bases separating them. This CDR3 spans 12 amino acids. CDR3 sequence reads: CASTTGGYEQYF. CDR3 bases: TGTGCCAGCACGACTGGGGGGTACGAGCAGTACTTC.

The CDR3 is CASSHRGNYGYTF. The CDR3 DNA reads as TGTGCCAGCAGCCACAGGGGGAACTATGGCTACACCTTC. The gene calls are TRBV13 and TRBJ1-2, with 8 bases fitting TRBD1. V lost 5 bases, J lost 2 bases, and 1 base stayed unmatched. Germline V gives CDR1 PRHDT, CDR2 FYEKMQ (reference sequence). The CDR3 is made up of 13 amino acids.

This chain connects TRBV28 to TRBJ2-1; TRBD2 matches at 8 bases. Germline V gene sequence: CDR1 MDHEN, CDR2 SYDVKM. The CDR3 has 19 residues. V shed 0 bases and J 5 bases; nucleotides not matched to a gene: 15. The CDR3 is CASSLWWLGGRKINNEQFF. The CDR3 nucleotides are TGTGCCAGCAGTTTATGGTGGTTGGGCGGGAGGAAGATAAACAATGAGCAGTTCTTC. Based on the CDR3 plus reference TRBV28 and TRBJ2-1, the full variable domain is DVKVTQSSRYLVKRTGEKVFLECVQDMDHENMFWYRQDPGLGLRLIYFSYDVKMKEKGDIPEGYSVSREKKERFSLILESASTNQTSMYLCASSLWWLGGRKINNEQFFGPGTRLTVL.

The rearrangement uses TRBV18 and TRBJ2-7; D ambiguous. Looked up from germline, CDR1 is KGHSH and CDR2 is LQKENI. The V end lost 3 bases, the J end lost 0 bases, and 15 bases lay between the germline ends. The CDR3 is 16 residues long. The CDR3 sequence is CASSPFETRSSYEQYF. The CDR3 DNA reads TGTGCCAGCTCACCGTTCGAAACACGGAGCTCCTACGAGCAGTACTTC.

This chain connects TRBV7-2 to TRBJ2-4; maybe TRBD2 (6 bases). Germline lookup yields CDR1 SGHTA and CDR2 FQGNSA. Trimming pared 1 base from V and 0 bases from J, leaving 13 bases between. This CDR3 is built from 17 residues. The CDR3 here is CASSLGLAGTAKNIQYF. In nucleotides, the CDR3 is TGTGCCAGCAGCTTAGGATTGGCGGGAACAGCCAAAAACATTCAGTACTTC. The full variable domain, completed using reference TRBV7-2 and TRBJ2-4, is GAGVSQSPSNKVTEKGKDVELRCDPISGHTALYWYRQSLGQGLEFLIYFQGNSAPDKSGLPSDRFSAERTGGSVSTLTIQRTQQEDSAVYLCASSLGLAGTAKNIQYFGAGTRLSVL.

This clone was detected only a few times. The chain recombines TRBV27 with TRBJ1-1, with TRBD1 matching 8 bases. Germline V lookup: CDR1 MNHEY, CDR2 SMNVEV (reference sequence). V shed 2 bases, J shed 5 bases, and the junction held 7 bases outside the gene matches. The CDR3 spans 15 residues. The CDR3 nucleotides read TGTGCCAGCAGTTTACAGGGGGCGGTAGGTACTGAAGCTTTCTTT. Protein: CASSLQGAVGTEAFF.

This chain uses TRBV21-1 with TRBJ2-7; the DNA was not compared with TRBD1, the D call given in the table. TRBV21-1 is a pseudogene segment. This CDR3 region has 16 residues. CDR3 sequence (DNA): TGTGCCAGCAGCAAAGTAGGCAGGGGGCCGTCCTACGAGCAGTACTTC. Protein: CASSKVGRGPSYEQYF.

This clone was seen once. The rearrangement uses TRBV4-2 and TRBJ1-2; D gene ambiguous. The CDR3 is 11 residues long. Germline V gene lookup returns CDR1 LGHNA and CDR2 YNFKEQ. The V end lost 4 bases, the J end lost 4 bases, and 4 bases lay between the germline ends. For the CDR3, the DNA is TGTGCCAGCAGCCGGGCCTATGGCTACACCTTC. Its protein product is CASSRAYGYTF.

The chain is built from TRBV30 and TRBJ1-1; TRBD1 matches at 7 bases. The CDR3 consists of 17 residues. Germline values: CDR1 GTSNPN, CDR2 SVGIG (reference sequence). The V segment lost 3 bases and the J segment 0 bases; nucleotides outside the gene matches: 13. CDR3 in DNA: TGTGCCTGGAGGAGGAAAATCAAGGGACAGTTGAACACTGAAGCTTTCTTT. The encoded protein is CAWRRKIKGQLNTEAFF.

This clone was found once. The V and J genes are TRBV5-4 and TRBJ2-1; 9 bases align to TRBD1. This CDR3 spans 15 amino acids. Looked up from germline, CDR1 is SGHNT and CDR2 is YYREEE (reference sequence). With 0 bases clipped from V and 9 bases from J, the junction kept 7 bases outside the gene matches. In DNA form, the CDR3 reads TGTGCCAGCAGCTTGGGAGGACAGGGGCGGAGTGAGCAGTTCTTC. The encoded protein is CASSLGGQGRSEQFF.

V usage is TRBV3-1 (or the pseudogene TRBV3-2) and J usage is TRBJ2-1; D remains ambiguous. V lost 1 base and J lost 0, with 7 bases in between. The CDR3 covers 15 residues. Germline V lookup: CDR1 LGHDT, CDR2 YNNKEL (reference sequence). The CDR3 here is CASSQGAISYNEQFF. CDR3 DNA: TGTGCCAGCAGCCAAGGGGCTATCTCCTACAATGAGCAGTTCTTC.

The V gene is TRBV5-1, the J gene TRBJ1-3; D not resolved. The CDR3 is made up of 11 amino acids. The V gene's germline CDR1 is SGHRS and CDR2 YFSETQ. The germline V and J ends were trimmed by 7 bases and 3 bases, with 5 bases remaining between them. The CDR3 nucleotides are TGCGCCAGCCGGGGTGGAAACACCATATATTTT. Protein sequence: CASRGGNTIYF. The complete variable domain, with remaining parts taken from reference TRBV5-1 and TRBJ1-3, reads KAGVTQTPRYLIKTRGQQVTLSCSPISGHRSVSWYQQTPGQGLQFLFEYFSETQRNKGNFPGRFSGRQFSNSRSEMNVSTLELGDSALYLCASRGGNTIYFGEGSWLTVV.

In its sample, this clone was seen once. V usage is TRBV6-6 and J usage is TRBJ2-2; 11 positions agree with TRBD2. Germline trimming cut 5 bases from V and 7 bases from J; bases unmatched to any gene: 12. Germline CDR1 MNHNY, CDR2 SVGAGI (reference sequence). This CDR3 has 17 amino acids. In nucleotides, the CDR3 is TGTGCCAGCAGTCCGATAGCGGGAGGGCCATCCGGCGGGGAGCTGTTTTTT. It yields the protein CASSPIAGGPSGGELFF.

V usage is TRBV19 and J usage is TRBJ2-3; tentatively, D is TRBD2 (5 bases). Germline V gene lookup returns CDR1 LNHDA and CDR2 SQIVND (reference sequence). V was cut by 3 bases and J by 0 bases, with 7 bases left in between. The CDR3 totals 14 residues. CDR3 sequence (DNA): TGTGCCAGTAGTATGGCGGGTAGCACAGATACGCAGTATTTT. Protein sequence: CASSMAGSTDTQYF. Together with reference TRBV19 and TRBJ2-3, the CDR3 gives the full variable domain: DGGITQSPKYLFRKEGQNVTLSCEQNLNHDAMYWYRQDPGQGLRLIYYSQIVNDFQKGDIAEGYSVSREKKESFPLTVTSAQKNPTAFYLCASSMAGSTDTQYFGPGTRLTVL.

The chain carries TRBV3-1 (or the pseudogene TRBV3-2) and TRBJ2-3, with 11 positions matching TRBD2. This CDR3 has 16 amino acids. The V segment lost 6 bases and the J segment 1 base; nucleotides outside the gene matches: 6. Per germline, CDR1 LGHDT and CDR2 YNNKEL (reference sequence). CDR3 DNA sequence: TGTGCCAGCAGTCTTAGCGGGAGGGGGGGCACAGATACGCAGTATTTT. This codes for CASSLSGRGGTDTQYF.

In this sample, this clone turned up a few times. V gene TRBV4-1 combines with J gene TRBJ2-5; 14 bases agree with TRBD2. CDR3 size: 18 residues. The ends lost 1 base at V and 2 bases at J; junction bases unmatched: 6. In germline, CDR1 is MGHRA, CDR2 YSYEKL. The CDR3 nucleotides are TGCGCCAGCAGCCAAGCCCTGGGACTAGCGGGAGAGCAAGAGACCCAGTACTTC. Its protein is CASSQALGLAGEQETQYF.

J is TRBJ1-1 and V is TRBV2; TRBD1 is a possible D gene (6 bases). Between the trimmed V and J ends, which lost 3 bases and 11 bases, there was a span of 16 bases. This CDR3 comprises 13 residues. CDR1 SNHLY and CDR2 FYNNEI come from the germline V gene. In DNA form, the CDR3 reads TGTGCCAGCAGTGACGGGACCAGGGGTGAGGCTTTCTTT. Residues: CASSDGTRGEAFF.

The rearrangement uses TRBV25-1 and TRBJ1-2; 7 nucleotides match TRBD1. Per germline, CDR1 MGHDK and CDR2 SYGVNS. V was pared by 4 bases and J by 4 bases, with 3 bases of the junction left unmatched. This CDR3 has 13 residues. CDR3 protein: CASSAGGLYGYTF. The CDR3 nucleotides are TGTGCCAGCAGTGCAGGGGGTCTCTATGGCTACACCTTC.

This rearrangement joins TRBV4-2 to TRBJ1-2; the D gene is possibly TRBD1 (5 bases). There are 13 residues in the CDR3. CDR1 LGHNA and CDR2 YNFKEQ come from the germline V gene. Trimming stripped 1 base from V and 8 bases from J, with 11 bases between. The CDR3 bases are TGTGCCAGCAGCCAAGGGCAGGGTGGCGGCTACACCTTC. This translates into CASSQGQGGGYTF.

V gene TRBV7-2 combines with J gene TRBJ2-1, with a possible D match to TRBD2 (6 bases). This CDR3 has 19 amino acids. Trimming took off 5 bases at V and 0 bases at J, with 23 bases between the two ends. Germline lookup yields CDR1 SGHTA and CDR2 FQGNSA. The CDR3 region is CASSPLTSGYTRSYNEQFF. The CDR3 DNA is TGTGCCAGCAGCCCCCTGACGAGCGGGTATACTCGCTCCTACAATGAGCAGTTCTTC.

The V call is TRBV24-1, the J call TRBJ2-3; the match to TRBD2 covers 10 bases. V lost 9 bases to trimming and J lost 5 bases; unmatched junction nucleotides: 13. The length of the CDR3 is 16 residues. Germline values: CDR1 KGHDR, CDR2 SFDVKD. CDR3 region: CATGKRAGGPGDTQYF. The DNA of the CDR3 is TGTGCCACCGGTAAAAGAGCGGGAGGGCCTGGAGATACGCAGTATTTT.

A few counts support this clone. V gene TRBV6-5 combines with J gene TRBJ1-2; perhaps TRBD1 as D (6 bases). The CDR3 consists of 12 residues. Germline loops: CDR1 MNHEY, CDR2 SVGAGI. In DNA, the CDR3 is TGTGCAGTGGGGACATTTAGGCGAGGCTACACCTTC. Protein sequence: CAVGTFRRGYTF.

The CDR3 DNA sequence: TGTGCCAGCAGCCCGGGACAGGGGGGGCCCTACGAGCAGTACTTC. This sequence encodes CASSPGQGGPYEQYF. The V and J genes are TRBV7-6 and TRBJ2-7; 11 nucleotides match TRBD1. V trimming: 5 bases; J trimming: 2 bases; junction bases outside the gene matches: 5. CDR3 length: 15 amino acids. The V gene's germline CDR1 is SGHVS and CDR2 FNYEAQ.

This chain uses TRBV27 with TRBJ2-2, with 9 bases identical to TRBD2. V lost 5 bases to trimming and J lost 3 bases; unmatched junction nucleotides: 10. The CDR3 has 17 residues. Germline loops: CDR1 MNHEY, CDR2 SMNVEV (reference sequence). The chain's CDR3 is CASSLMFSGSHTGELFF. The CDR3 nucleotides are TGTGCCAGCAGTCTAATGTTTAGCGGGAGCCACACCGGGGAGCTGTTTTTT.

Here the CDR3 DNA reads TGTGCCATCAGAAACAAGACAGCGTTCAAGGGAGCGGGCGAGCAGTACTTC. Amino acids: CAIRNKTAFKGAGEQYF. V and J are TRBV10-3 and TRBJ2-7; D is perhaps TRBD2 (6 bases). This CDR3 is 17 amino acids long. Germline V gene sequence: CDR1 ENHRY, CDR2 SYGVKD. Trimming removed 6 bases from V and 6 bases from J, with 27 bases in between.

The CDR3 sequence is CASSYSRDSTKTQYF. The CDR3 DNA reads as TGTGCCAGCAGTTACTCGAGGGACAGCACTAAGACCCAGTACTTC. The chain couples TRBV6-5 to TRBJ2-5, with 7 bases lining up with TRBD1. The CDR3 has 15 amino acids. V shed 0 bases, J shed 6 bases, and the junction held 7 bases outside the gene matches. Germline CDR1 reads MNHEY; CDR2 reads SVGAGI.

The V call is TRBV7-9, the J call TRBJ1-2; tentative D call: TRBD1 (6 bases). Germline CDR1 SEHNR, CDR2 FQNEAQ (reference sequence). The V end lost 5 bases, the J end lost 2 bases, and 15 bases lay between the germline ends. The length of the CDR3 is 15 residues. The chain's CDR3 is CASSGGATVNYGYTF. CDR3 nucleotide sequence: TGTGCCAGCAGCGGGGGGGCTACAGTCAACTATGGCTACACCTTC.